This TCR beta chain was sequenced during a study of cytomegalovirus exposure and HLA in healthy donors. A multiplex PCR was run with 60 Vbeta primers and 13 Jbeta primers. Only in-frame clones appear in the TCRdb table, and some are missing; sequencing was by immunoSEQ multiplex PCR. This sample has about 120,000 clones, with more than 55% found just once. The TCR sequence derives from a man younger than 35 in good health and CMV-seronegative. The material sequenced was PBMCs.

The CDR3 here is CASRQGANGANVLTF. The CDR3, as DNA: TGTGCCAGCAGACAGGGGGCAAATGGGGCCAACGTCCTGACTTTC. The chain carries TRBV27 and TRBJ2-6, with 9 bases that match TRBD1. The CDR3 runs 15 residues. Germline CDR1 reads MNHEY; CDR2 reads SMNVEV (reference sequence). J lost 3 bases, V lost 6 bases, and 3 bases had no gene match.